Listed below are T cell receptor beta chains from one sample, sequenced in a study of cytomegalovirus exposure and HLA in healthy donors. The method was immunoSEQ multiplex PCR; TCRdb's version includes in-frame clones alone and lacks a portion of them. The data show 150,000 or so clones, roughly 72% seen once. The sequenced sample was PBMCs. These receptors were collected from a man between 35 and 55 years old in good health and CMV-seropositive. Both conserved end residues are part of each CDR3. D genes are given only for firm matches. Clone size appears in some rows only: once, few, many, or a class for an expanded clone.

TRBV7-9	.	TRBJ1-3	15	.	CASSLGRASGNTIYF	TGTGCCAGCAGCTTGGGCAGGGCCTCTGGAAACACCATATATTTT
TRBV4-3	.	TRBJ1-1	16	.	CASSQDGAGGSTEAFF	TGCGCCAGCAGCCAAGATGGGGCGGGGGGCAGTACTGAAGCTTTCTTT
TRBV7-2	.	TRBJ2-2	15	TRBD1	CASSFRDRSTGELFF	TGTGCCAGCAGCTTCCGGGACAGGAGCACCGGGGAGCTGTTTTTT
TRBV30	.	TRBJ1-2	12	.	CAWCETNYGYTF	TGTGCCTGGTGCGAGACTAACTATGGCTACACCTTC
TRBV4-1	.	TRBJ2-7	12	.	CASSLDRYEQYF	TGCGCCAGCAGCCTCGACAGATACGAGCAGTACTTC
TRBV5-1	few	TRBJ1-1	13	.	CASSARRYTEAFF	TGCGCCAGCAGTGCAAGGAGGTACACTGAAGCTTTCTTT
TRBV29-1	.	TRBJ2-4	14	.	CSARGRGAKNIQYF	TGCAGCGCTCGAGGGCGCGGGGCCAAAAACATTCAGTACTTC
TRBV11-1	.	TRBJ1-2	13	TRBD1	CASSPIVGGGYTF	TGTGCCAGCAGCCCTATTGTAGGGGGCGGCTACACCTTC
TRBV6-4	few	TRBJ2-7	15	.	CASRRPEGADGEQYF	TGTGCCAGCAGACGCCCGGAGGGGGCTGATGGCGAGCAGTACTTC
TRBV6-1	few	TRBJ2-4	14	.	CASSHIIPPNIQYF	TGTGCCAGCAGCCACATCATACCCCCAAACATTCAGTACTTC
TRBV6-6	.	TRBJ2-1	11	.	CASSAGDEQFF	TGTGCCAGCTCCGCGGGCGATGAGCAGTTCTTC
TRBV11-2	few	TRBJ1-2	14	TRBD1	CASSPRTGSYGYTF	TGTGCCAGCAGCCCGAGGACAGGGAGTTATGGCTACACCTTC
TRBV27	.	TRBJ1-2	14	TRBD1	CASSSRAGGHGYTF	TGTGCCAGCAGTTCTCGGGCAGGGGGCCATGGCTACACCTTC
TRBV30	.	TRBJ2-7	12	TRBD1	CAWSPGQYEQYF	TGTGCCTGGAGTCCGGGACAGTACGAGCAGTACTTC
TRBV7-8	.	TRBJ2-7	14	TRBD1	CASSLGGQEDEQYF	TGTGCCAGCAGCTTAGGTGGACAGGAGGACGAGCAGTACTTC
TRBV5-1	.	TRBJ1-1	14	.	CASSSGHLNTEAFF	TGCGCCAGCAGCTCTGGACACTTGAACACTGAAGCTTTCTTT
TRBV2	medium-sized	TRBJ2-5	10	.	CASRRGTQYF	TGTGCCTCCCGGAGGGGGACCCAGTACTTC
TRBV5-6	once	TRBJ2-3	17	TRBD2	CASSFPRLAATTDTQYF	TGTGCCAGCAGCTTCCCACGACTAGCGGCAACCACAGATACGCAGTATTTT
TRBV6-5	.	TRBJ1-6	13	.	CASKGVGGSPLHF	TGTGCCAGCAAAGGGGTAGGGGGTTCACCCCTCCACTTT
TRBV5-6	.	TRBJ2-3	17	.	CASSLLPGGGGADTQYF	TGTGCCAGCAGCTTACTCCCAGGGGGCGGGGGAGCAGATACGCAGTATTTT
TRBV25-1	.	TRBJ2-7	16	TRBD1	CASRPGGGQGAYEQYF	TGTGCCAGCCGTCCCGGGGGGGGACAGGGGGCCTACGAGCAGTACTTC
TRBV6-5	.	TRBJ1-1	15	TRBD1	CASTGGTGLNTEAFF	TGTGCCAGCACAGGGGGGACAGGGTTGAACACTGAAGCTTTCTTT
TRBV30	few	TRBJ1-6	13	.	CAWSVEREVTLHF	TGTGCCTGGAGTGTAGAGCGGGAGGTCACCCTCCACTTT
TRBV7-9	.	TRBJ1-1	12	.	CASTLGRTEAFF	TGTGCCAGCACCCTTGGGAGGACTGAAGCTTTCTTT
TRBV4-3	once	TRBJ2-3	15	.	CASSQEGGGTDTQYF	TGCGCCAGCAGCCAAGAGGGCGGGGGCACAGATACGCAGTATTTT
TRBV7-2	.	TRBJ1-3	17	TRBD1	CASSLVGTGVSGNTIYF	TGTGCCAGCAGCTTAGTTGGGACAGGGGTATCTGGAAACACCATATATTTT
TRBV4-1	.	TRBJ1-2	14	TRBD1	CASSQGGQVFGYTF	TGCGCCAGCAGCCAAGGCGGACAGGTCTTTGGCTACACCTTC